One and the same sample provided the 21 T cell receptor beta chains below, sequenced in a study of cytomegalovirus exposure and HLA in healthy donors. PCR was performed using 60 Vbeta and 13 Jbeta primers. Only in-frame clones appear in the TCRdb table, and some are missing; sequencing was by immunoSEQ multiplex PCR. This repertoire includes under 75,000 clones. Specimen: PBMCs. Source of these receptors: a female donor in good health and CMV-seropositive.

CDR3 coding DNA: TGTGCCAGCAGCTTATCCCGGAACACTGAAGCTTTCTTT. As protein: CASSLSRNTEAFF. The V call is TRBV7-2, the J call TRBJ1-1; D gene unclear. Germline CDR1 and CDR2: SGHTA and FQGNSA. The CDR3 is made up of 13 amino acids. The V gene lost 2 bases and the J gene lost 1 base, with 5 bases spanning the gap.

This rearrangement joins TRBV4-3 to TRBJ2-3; the match to TRBD2 covers 12 bases. In germline, CDR1 is LGHNA, CDR2 YSLEER. V lost 0 bases to trimming and J lost 8 bases; unmatched junction nucleotides: 12. The CDR3 has 18 amino acids. The CDR3 bases are TGCGCCAGCAGCCAAGATCGGACTAGCGGGGTTGTGGCTGTTACGCAGTATTTT. It encodes CASSQDRTSGVVAVTQYF.

The V gene is TRBV14, the J gene TRBJ1-3, with unresolved D. The germline V and J ends were trimmed by 3 bases and 4 bases, with 13 bases remaining between them. Germline V CDR1 and CDR2: SGHDN, FVKESK. This CDR3 contains 15 residues. The CDR3 sequence: CASSQVPERGNTIYF. The CDR3 DNA reads TGTGCCAGCAGCCAGGTACCGGAGCGGGGAAACACCATATATTTT.

This chain connects TRBV28 to TRBJ2-7; 7 bases fit TRBD1. Germline CDR1 MDHEN, CDR2 SYDVKM. V lost 9 bases and J lost 3; bases outside the gene matches: 5. The length of the CDR3 is 12 residues. The CDR3 DNA follows: TGTGCCAGTACGACAGGGCTCTACGAGCAGTACTTC. Amino acids: CASTTGLYEQYF.

V and J are TRBV7-9 and TRBJ2-6; a weak D match, TRBD1 (6 bases). This CDR3 spans 18 amino acids. Per germline, CDR1 SEHNR and CDR2 FQNEAQ (reference sequence). V lost 5 bases and J 1 base, leaving 18 bases between the germline ends. CDR3 protein: CASSRGREQGSGANVLTF. In DNA, the CDR3 is TGTGCCAGCAGCCGAGGACGCGAACAGGGATCTGGGGCCAACGTCCTGACTTTC.

The genes are TRBV6-1 and TRBJ2-7; 9 nucleotides match TRBD1. Germline CDR1 and CDR2: MNHNS and SASEGT. J gave up 5 bases and V 3 bases, and 8 bases lay outside the gene matches. The CDR3 has 15 amino acids. CDR3 DNA: TGTGCCAGCAGTGAGCCGGGACAGGGTCTGAACGAGCAGTACTTC. This gives the protein CASSEPGQGLNEQYF.

This chain links TRBV5-1 with TRBJ1-6; TRBD1 matches at 10 bases. Germline-derived CDR1 and CDR2 are SGHRS and YFSETQ. Trimming took 4 bases from V and 8 from J; bases not matched to a gene: 9. There are 16 residues in the CDR3. DNA of the CDR3: TGCGCCAGCAGCGACCGGGACAGGGGTTCCCATTCACCCCTCCACTTT. Its protein product is CASSDRDRGSHSPLHF.

The chain recombines TRBV18 with TRBJ1-1; D gene unclear. Trimming took off 5 bases at V and 6 bases at J, with 13 bases between the two ends. The germline CDR1 and CDR2 sequences are KGHSH and LQKENI. The CDR3 extends over 13 amino acids. In DNA form, the CDR3 reads TGTGCCAGCTCAGACACGAACTCCGCTGAAGCTTTCTTT. Protein sequence: CASSDTNSAEAFF.

The chain uses TRBV23-1 and TRBJ2-1, with D uncertain. TRBV23-1 is an ORF for which the function is uncertain. Trimming removed 3 bases at V and 5 bases at J, with 5 bases between. The CDR3 is 12 residues long. CDR3 in DNA: TGCGCCAGCAGTCACGAGGACAATGAGCAGTTCTTC. Protein sequence: CASSHEDNEQFF.

This CDR3 reads CASSYGTGTGYGYTF. CDR3 nucleotide sequence: TGTGCCAGCAGTTACGGGACAGGGACTGGCTATGGCTACACCTTC. The J gene is TRBJ1-2, the V gene TRBV6-5, with 9 bases identical to TRBD1. The CDR3 spans 15 residues. V dropped 2 bases and J dropped 4; count of bases not matched to a gene: 5. The V gene's germline CDR1 is MNHEY and CDR2 SVGAGI.

The V call is TRBV13, the J call TRBJ2-5; D possibly corresponds to TRBD2 (6 bases). Between the trimmed V and J ends, which lost 0 bases and 2 bases, there was a span of 16 bases. Per the germline V gene, CDR1 is PRHDT and CDR2 is FYEKMQ (reference sequence). This CDR3 is built from 17 residues. CDR3 sequence (DNA): TGTGCCAGCAGCTTAGGGGGACGCTGGGGAGGACAAGAGACCCAGTACTTC. This translates into CASSLGGRWGGQETQYF.

The chain is built from TRBV30 and TRBJ1-5, with TRBD1 as a possible D gene (5 bases). The CDR3 covers 15 residues. CDR1 and CDR2 (germline): GTSNPN, SVGIG (reference sequence). V was cut by 1 base and J by 0 bases, with 10 bases left in between. CDR3 bases: TGTGCCTGGAGTGAGATAGGGGCTAGCAATCAGCCCCAGCATTTT. Amino acids: CAWSEIGASNQPQHF.

The chain joins TRBV28 to TRBJ2-1; 8 nucleotides align to TRBD2. With 8 bases clipped from V and 0 bases from J, the junction kept 9 bases outside the gene matches. The CDR3 is 16 amino acids. Germline V lookup: CDR1 MDHEN, CDR2 SYDVKM. The CDR3 nucleotides read TGTGCCAGCCTTTCGGGGGGGCCAAGCTCCTACAATGAGCAGTTCTTC. Its translation: CASLSGGPSSYNEQFF.

Worth noting for this clone: Sequence at one end of the junction differs from germline and may be a read error. This same CDR3 is encoded by further DNA sequences in the sample. This rearrangement joins TRBV30 to TRBJ1-6; tentatively, D is TRBD1 (5 bases). Germline V gene lookup returns CDR1 GTSNPN and CDR2 SVGIG (reference sequence). This CDR3 spans 14 amino acids. The CDR3 spells CAGSGTGGSGPLHF. CDR3 sequence (DNA): TGTGCCGGGAGCGGGACCGGCGGGAGTGGACCCCTCCACTTT.

This chain uses TRBV9 with TRBJ2-6, with TRBD2 as a possible D gene (6 bases). CDR1 and CDR2 (germline): SGDLS, YYNGEE. Trimming stripped 3 bases from V and 2 bases from J, with 18 bases between. The CDR3 sequence is 18 residues long. In DNA, the CDR3 is TGTGCCAGCAGCGGGTGGGGAAAAACTAGCCCTGGGGCCAACGTCCTGACTTTC. It translates to CASSGWGKTSPGANVLTF.

V and J are TRBV11-2 and TRBJ2-1; possible D gene TRBD1, 6 bases. Trimming took off 1 base at V and 1 base at J, with 8 bases between the two ends. The CDR3 contains 15 residues. From germline, CDR1 is SGHAT and CDR2 FQNNGV. The CDR3 coding sequence is TGTGCCAGCAGCTTAGCTGGGACATCCTACAATGAGCAGTTCTTC. It specifies CASSLAGTSYNEQFF.

The chain has TRBV9 and TRBJ1-4; D unresolved. Germline CDR1 SGDLS, CDR2 YYNGEE. The germline V and J ends were trimmed by 3 bases and 3 bases, with 12 bases remaining between them. The CDR3 totals 15 residues. The CDR3 DNA sequence: TGTGCCAGCAGCGCCCTCGGTATAGCTAATGAAAAACTGTTTTTT. Amino acid sequence: CASSALGIANEKLFF.

According to its frequency, this clone is medium-sized (0.01 to 0.1%). The chain couples TRBV12-5 to TRBJ1-3; 7 bases agree with TRBD1. The CDR3 loop spans 17 amino acids. V lost 6 bases and J lost 4; bases outside the gene matches: 15. Germline loops: CDR1 LGHNT, CDR2 FRNRAP. The DNA for the CDR3 is TGTGCTAGTGGACCCGCAGGAACAGGGGCCGAAGGAAACACCATATATTTT. Translated, it gives CASGPAGTGAEGNTIYF.

The V call is TRBV6-4, the J call TRBJ1-5, with TRBD1 identical over 8 bases. Germline values: CDR1 MRHNA, CDR2 SNTAGT. This CDR3 is 15 amino acids long. The J segment lost 4 bases and the V segment lost 0 bases, leaving 2 bases of the junction unmatched. CDR3 protein: CASSDSGTGNQPQHF. In nucleotides, the CDR3 is TGTGCCAGCAGTGACTCCGGGACAGGTAATCAGCCCCAGCATTTT.

The rearrangement links TRBV7-9 to TRBJ1-1; TRBD1 agrees at 10 bases. This CDR3 is 18 amino acids long. Germline values: CDR1 SEHNR, CDR2 FQNEAQ (reference sequence). The V and J ends lost 5 bases and 1 base, in that order; junction bases with no gene match: 13. The CDR3 is CASSQNQPGQGRNTEAFF. CDR3 in DNA: TGTGCCAGCAGCCAAAACCAACCGGGACAGGGGAGGAACACTGAAGCTTTCTTT.

Here the CDR3 reads CASSPPGSPLHF. For the CDR3, the DNA is TGTGCCAGCAGCCCCCCGGGTTCACCCCTCCACTTT. The rearrangement uses TRBV6-1 and TRBJ1-6; D remains unclear. The CDR3 loop spans 12 amino acids. CDR1 and CDR2 (germline): MNHNS, SASEGT. V lost 6 bases and J 9 bases, leaving 9 bases between the germline ends.